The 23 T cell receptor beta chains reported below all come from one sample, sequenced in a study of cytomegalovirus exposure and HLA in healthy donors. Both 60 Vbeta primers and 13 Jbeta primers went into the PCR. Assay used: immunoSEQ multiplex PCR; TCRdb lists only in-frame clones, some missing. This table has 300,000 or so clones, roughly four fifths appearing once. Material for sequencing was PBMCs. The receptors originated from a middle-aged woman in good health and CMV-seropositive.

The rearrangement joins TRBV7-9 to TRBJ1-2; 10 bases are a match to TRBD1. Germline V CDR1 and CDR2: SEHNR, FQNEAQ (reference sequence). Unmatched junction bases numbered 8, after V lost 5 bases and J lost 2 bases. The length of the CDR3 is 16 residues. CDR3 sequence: CASSPDGTGENYGYTF. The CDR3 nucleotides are TGTGCCAGCAGCCCGGACGGGACAGGGGAAAACTATGGCTACACCTTC.

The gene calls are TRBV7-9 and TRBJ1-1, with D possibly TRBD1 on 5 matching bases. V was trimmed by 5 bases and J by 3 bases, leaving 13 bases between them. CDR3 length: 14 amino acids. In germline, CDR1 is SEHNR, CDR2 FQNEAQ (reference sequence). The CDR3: CASSSTGGYTEAFF. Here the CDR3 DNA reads TGTGCCAGCAGCAGTACGGGGGGATACACTGAAGCTTTCTTT.

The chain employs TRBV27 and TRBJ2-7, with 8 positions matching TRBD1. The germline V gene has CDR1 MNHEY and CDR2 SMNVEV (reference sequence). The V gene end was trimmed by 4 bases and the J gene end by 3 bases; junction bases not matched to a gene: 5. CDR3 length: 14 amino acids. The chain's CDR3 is CASSSSGGGYEQYF. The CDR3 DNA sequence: TGTGCCAGCAGTTCTTCAGGGGGCGGCTACGAGCAGTACTTC.

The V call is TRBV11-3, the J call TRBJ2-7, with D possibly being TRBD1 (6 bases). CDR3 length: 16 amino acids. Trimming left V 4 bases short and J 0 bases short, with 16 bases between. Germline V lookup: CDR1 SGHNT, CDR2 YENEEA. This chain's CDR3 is CASSSRDTESSYEQYF. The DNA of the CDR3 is TGTGCCAGCAGCTCCAGGGACACCGAAAGCTCCTACGAGCAGTACTTC.

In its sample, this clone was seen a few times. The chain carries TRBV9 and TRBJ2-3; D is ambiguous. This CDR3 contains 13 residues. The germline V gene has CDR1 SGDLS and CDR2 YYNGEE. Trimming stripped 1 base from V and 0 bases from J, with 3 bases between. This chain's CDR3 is CASSVTSTDTQYF. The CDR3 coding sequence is TGTGCCAGCAGCGTAACTAGCACAGATACGCAGTATTTT.

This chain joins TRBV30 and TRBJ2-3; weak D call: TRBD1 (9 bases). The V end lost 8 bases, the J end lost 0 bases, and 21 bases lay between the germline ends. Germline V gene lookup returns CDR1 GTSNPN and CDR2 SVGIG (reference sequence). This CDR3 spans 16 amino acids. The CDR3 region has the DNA TGTGCCGGACAGGGGCTAGCGGGTACAAGCACAGATACGCAGTATTTT. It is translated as CAGQGLAGTSTDTQYF.

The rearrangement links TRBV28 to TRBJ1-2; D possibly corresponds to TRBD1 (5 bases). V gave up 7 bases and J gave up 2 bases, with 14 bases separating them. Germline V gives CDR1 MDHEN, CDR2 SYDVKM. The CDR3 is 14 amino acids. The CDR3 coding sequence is TGTGCCAGCACCTCTATGGGGCAGAACTATGGCTACACCTTC. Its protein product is CASTSMGQNYGYTF.

The CDR3 DNA follows: TGTGCCTGGAGTGTTTCAGGGCAGAACACTGAAGCTTTCTTT. The encoded protein is CAWSVSGQNTEAFF. V gene TRBV30 combines with J gene TRBJ1-1, with D possibly being TRBD1 (5 bases). V was pared by 0 bases and J by 1 base, with 9 bases between. Germline V gene sequence: CDR1 GTSNPN, CDR2 SVGIG (reference sequence). CDR3 length: 14 amino acids.

CDR3 DNA sequence: TGTGCCAGCAGCTCGACCATTCAGGGGAACTATGGCTACACCTTC. It specifies CASSSTIQGNYGYTF. The rearrangement links TRBV6-1 to TRBJ1-2; possibly TRBD1 for D (6 bases). Germline CDR1 MNHNS, CDR2 SASEGT. With 6 bases removed from V and 2 bases from J, the gap between germline ends came to 16 bases. This CDR3 contains 15 residues.

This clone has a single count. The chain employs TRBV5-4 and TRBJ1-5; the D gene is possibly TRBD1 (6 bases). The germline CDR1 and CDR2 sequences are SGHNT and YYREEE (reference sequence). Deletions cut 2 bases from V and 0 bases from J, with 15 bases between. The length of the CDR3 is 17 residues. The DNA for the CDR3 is TGTGCCAGCAGCTTCCCCCCGACAGGACATAGCAATCAGCCCCAGCATTTT. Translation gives CASSFPPTGHSNQPQHF. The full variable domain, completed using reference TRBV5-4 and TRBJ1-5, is ETGVTQSPTHLIKTRGQQVTLRCSSQSGHNTVSWYQQALGQGPQFIFQYYREEENGRGNFPPRFSGLQFPNYSSELNVNALELDDSALYLCASSFPPTGHSNQPQHFGDGTRLSIL.

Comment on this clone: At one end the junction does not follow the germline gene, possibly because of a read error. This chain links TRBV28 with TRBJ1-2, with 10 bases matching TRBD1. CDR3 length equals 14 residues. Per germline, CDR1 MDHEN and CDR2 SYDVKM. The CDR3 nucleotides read TGTGCCAGCCGACCGACAGGGGGCAACTATGGCTACGCCTTC. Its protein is CASRPTGGNYGYAF.

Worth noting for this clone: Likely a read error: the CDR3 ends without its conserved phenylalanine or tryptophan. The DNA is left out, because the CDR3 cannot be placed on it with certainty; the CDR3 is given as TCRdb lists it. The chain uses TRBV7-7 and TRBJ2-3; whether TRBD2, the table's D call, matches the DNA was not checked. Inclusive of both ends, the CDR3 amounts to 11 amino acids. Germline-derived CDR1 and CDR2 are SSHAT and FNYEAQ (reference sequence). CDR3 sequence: CASRAISGRSG.

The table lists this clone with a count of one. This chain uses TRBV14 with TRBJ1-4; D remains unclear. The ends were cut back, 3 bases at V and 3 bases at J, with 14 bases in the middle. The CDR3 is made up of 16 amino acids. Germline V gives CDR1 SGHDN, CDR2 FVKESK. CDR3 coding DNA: TGTGCCAGCAGCCAGGGCCCTTATGGGTCTAATGAAAAACTGTTTTTT. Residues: CASSQGPYGSNEKLFF.

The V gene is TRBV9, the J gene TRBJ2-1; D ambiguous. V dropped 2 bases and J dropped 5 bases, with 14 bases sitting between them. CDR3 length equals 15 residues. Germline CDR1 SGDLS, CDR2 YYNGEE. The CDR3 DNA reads TGTGCCAGCAGCGTCCATAGCAGTCCCCACAATGAGCAGTTCTTC. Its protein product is CASSVHSSPHNEQFF.

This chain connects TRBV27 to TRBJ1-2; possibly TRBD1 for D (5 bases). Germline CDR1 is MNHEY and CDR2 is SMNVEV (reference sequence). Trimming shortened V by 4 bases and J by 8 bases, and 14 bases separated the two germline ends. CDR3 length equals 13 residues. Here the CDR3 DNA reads TGTGCCAGCAGTTCCCTAGGGGCTACCGGCTACACCTTC. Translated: CASSSLGATGYTF.

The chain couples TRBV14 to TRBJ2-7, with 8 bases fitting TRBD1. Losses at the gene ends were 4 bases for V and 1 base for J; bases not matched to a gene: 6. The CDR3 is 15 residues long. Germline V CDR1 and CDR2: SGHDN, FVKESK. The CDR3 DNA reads TGTGCCAGCAGCCCTACCGGGACAGGTTCCTACGAGCAGTACTTC. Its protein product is CASSPTGTGSYEQYF. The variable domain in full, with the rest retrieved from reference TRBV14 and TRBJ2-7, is EAGVTQFPSHSVIEKGQTVTLRCDPISGHDNLYWYRRVMGKEIKFLLHFVKESKQDESGMPNNRFLAERTGGTYSTLKVQPAELEDSGVYFCASSPTGTGSYEQYFGPGTRLTVT.

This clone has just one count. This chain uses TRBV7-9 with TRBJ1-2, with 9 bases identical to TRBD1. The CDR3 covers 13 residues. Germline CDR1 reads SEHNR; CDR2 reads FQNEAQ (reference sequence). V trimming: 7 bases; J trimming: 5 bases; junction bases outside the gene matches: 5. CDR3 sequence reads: CASKSGQGYGYTF. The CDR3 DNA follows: TGTGCCAGCAAATCAGGACAGGGGTATGGCTACACCTTC.

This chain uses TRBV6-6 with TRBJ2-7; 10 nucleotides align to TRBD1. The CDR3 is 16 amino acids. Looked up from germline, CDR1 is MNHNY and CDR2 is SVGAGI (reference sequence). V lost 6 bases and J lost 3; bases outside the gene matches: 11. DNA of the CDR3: TGTGCCAGCAGAAGGGGGGGACAGGGGAAATACTACGAGCAGTACTTC. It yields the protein CASRRGGQGKYYEQYF.

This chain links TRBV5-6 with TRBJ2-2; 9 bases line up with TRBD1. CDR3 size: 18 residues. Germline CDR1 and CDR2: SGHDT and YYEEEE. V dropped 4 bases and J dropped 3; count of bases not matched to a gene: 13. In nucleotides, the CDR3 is TGTGCCAGCAGCCCCGGGACAGGGTGGAGTGCTGACACCGGGGAGCTGTTTTTT. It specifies CASSPGTGWSADTGELFF.

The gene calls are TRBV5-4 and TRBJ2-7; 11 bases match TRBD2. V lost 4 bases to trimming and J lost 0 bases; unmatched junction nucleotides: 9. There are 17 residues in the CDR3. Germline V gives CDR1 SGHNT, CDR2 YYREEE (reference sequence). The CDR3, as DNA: TGTGCCAGCAGCCCTGGGGGGCTAGCGGGAGGCTCCTACGAGCAGTACTTC. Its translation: CASSPGGLAGGSYEQYF. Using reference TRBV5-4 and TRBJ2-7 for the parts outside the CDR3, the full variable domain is ETGVTQSPTHLIKTRGQQVTLRCSSQSGHNTVSWYQQALGQGPQFIFQYYREEENGRGNFPPRFSGLQFPNYSSELNVNALELDDSALYLCASSPGGLAGGSYEQYFGPGTRLTVT.

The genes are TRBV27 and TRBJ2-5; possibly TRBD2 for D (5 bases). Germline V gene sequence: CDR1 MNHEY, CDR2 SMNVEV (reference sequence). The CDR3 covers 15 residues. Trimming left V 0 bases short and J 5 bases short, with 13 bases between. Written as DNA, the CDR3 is TGTGCCAGCAGTTTATCGGTCAGCGGCCAGGAGACCCAGTACTTC. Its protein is CASSLSVSGQETQYF.

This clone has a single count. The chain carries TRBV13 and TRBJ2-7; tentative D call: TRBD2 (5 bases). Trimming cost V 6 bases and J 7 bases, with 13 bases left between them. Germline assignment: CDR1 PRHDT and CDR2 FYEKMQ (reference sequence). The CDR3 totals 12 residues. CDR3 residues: CASRHDSGEQYF. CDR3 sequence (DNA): TGTGCCAGCAGACATGACTCGGGGGAGCAGTACTTC. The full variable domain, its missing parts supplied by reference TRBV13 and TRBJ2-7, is AAGVIQSPRHLIKEKRETATLKCYPIPRHDTVYWYQQGPGQDPQFLISFYEKMQSDKGSIPDRFSAQQFSDYHSELNMSSLELGDSALYFCASRHDSGEQYFGPGTRLTVT.

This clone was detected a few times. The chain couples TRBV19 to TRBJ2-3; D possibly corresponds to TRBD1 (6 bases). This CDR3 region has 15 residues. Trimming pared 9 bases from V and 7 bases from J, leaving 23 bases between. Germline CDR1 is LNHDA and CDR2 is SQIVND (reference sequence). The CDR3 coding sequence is TGTGCCAGCCAGTTACGGGACACTACCCATTATACGCAGTATTTT. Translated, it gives CASQLRDTTHYTQYF.